This T cell receptor beta chain originates from a study of blood T cells in healthy people across ages. In this sample, this clonotype turned up many times. V was cut by 6 bases and J by 2 bases, with 7 bases left in between. This CDR3 has 12 residues. Primers used in a second PCR of roughly 6 to 11 cycles were a sample-barcoded 5' primer and a J-beta primer mix. Every cDNA molecule carried a tag from a template-switch adaptor bearing 12 random nucleotides. TCRdb reanalysed the 5' RACE reads using MiXCR and keeps one entry per CDR3 protein. The sample shows approximately 600,000 distinct CDR3 sequences, approximately 59% of them seen only once.

Material: blood. The V call is TRBV12-3 or TRBV12-4, the J call TRBJ2-5; no clear D gene. This TCR derives from a man in his sixties in good health. DNA of the CDR3: TGTGCCAGCAGCTTGAGGCAAGAGACCCAGTACTTC. It encodes CASSLRQETQYF.